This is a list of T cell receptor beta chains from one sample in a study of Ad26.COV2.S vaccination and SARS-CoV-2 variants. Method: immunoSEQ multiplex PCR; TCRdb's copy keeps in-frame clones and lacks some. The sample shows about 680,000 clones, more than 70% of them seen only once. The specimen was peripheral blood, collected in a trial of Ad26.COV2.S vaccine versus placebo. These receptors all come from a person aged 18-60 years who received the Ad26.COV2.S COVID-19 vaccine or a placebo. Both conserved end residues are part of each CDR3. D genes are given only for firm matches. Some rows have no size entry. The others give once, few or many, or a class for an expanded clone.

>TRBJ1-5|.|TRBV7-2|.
TGTGCCAGCAGCTTAGACTGGAGGGACCATAGCAATCAGCCCCAGCATTTT
CASSLDWRDHSNQPQHF
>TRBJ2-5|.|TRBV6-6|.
TGTGCCAGCAGTTACGTGGGGGGGCCAGAGACCCAGTACTTC
CASSYVGGPETQYF
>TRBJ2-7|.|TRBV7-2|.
TGTGCCAGCAGCTTAGGCCCTCGTTCCTACGAGCAGTACTTC
CASSLGPRSYEQYF
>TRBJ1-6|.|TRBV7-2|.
TGTGCCAGCAGCTTAGACGGGTATAATTCACCCCTCCACTTT
CASSLDGYNSPLHF
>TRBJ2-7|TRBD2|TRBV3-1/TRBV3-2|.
TGTGCCAGCAGCCAAGCCGGGACTAGCGGGAGCCGCCCCTACGAGCAGTACTTC
CASSQAGTSGSRPYEQYF
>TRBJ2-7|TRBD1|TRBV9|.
TGTGCCAGCAGCCCCTCGACAGGGGTTCTGGAGCAGTACTTC
CASSPSTGVLEQYF
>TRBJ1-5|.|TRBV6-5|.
TGTGCCAGCAGTTACTCGTCAGGCGCGAGTCAGCCCCAGCATTTT
CASSYSSGASQPQHF
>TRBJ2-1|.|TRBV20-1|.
TGCAGTGCTAGAGGTAACAATGAGCAGTTCTTC
CSARGNNEQFF
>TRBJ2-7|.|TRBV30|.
TGTGCCTGGAGCCCAGGTACCGAGCAGTACTTC
CAWSPGTEQYF
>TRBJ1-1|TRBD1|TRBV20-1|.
TGCAGTGCTAGTTCCCAGGGGGCTGGTATGAACACTGAAGCTTTCTTT
CSASSQGAGMNTEAFF
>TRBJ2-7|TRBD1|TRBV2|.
TGTGCCAGCATGGGGGACAGGGTCTACGAGCAGTACTTC
CASMGDRVYEQYF
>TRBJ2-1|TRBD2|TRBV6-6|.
TGTGCCAGCAGTCACGGGACTAGCGGGAGAAATAGGAATGAGCAGTTCTTC
CASSHGTSGRNRNEQFF
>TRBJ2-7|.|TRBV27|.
TGTGCCAGCAGACAGGTCTACGAGCAGTACTTC
CASRQVYEQYF
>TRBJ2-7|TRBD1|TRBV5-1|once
TGCGCCAGCAGCTTAGGAACCGGGACAGGGTCCTACTACGAGCAGTACTTC
CASSLGTGTGSYYEQYF
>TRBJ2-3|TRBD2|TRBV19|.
TGTGCCAGTAGTCCCGGGAGGCGGAACACAGATACGCAGTATTTT
CASSPGRRNTDTQYF
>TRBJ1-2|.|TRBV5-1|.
TGCGCCAGCAGCCTAGACAGCCTCTATGGCTACACCTTC
CASSLDSLYGYTF
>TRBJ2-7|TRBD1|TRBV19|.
TGTGCCAGTTCACTACGGGGGACAGGCTCCTACGAGCAGTACTTC
CASSLRGTGSYEQYF
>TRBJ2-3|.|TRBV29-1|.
TGCAGCGTCCACGGGACGGACACAGATACGCAGTATTTT
CSVHGTDTDTQYF
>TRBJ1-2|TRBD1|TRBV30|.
TGTGCCTGGAGCCGGGACAGCCTTAACTATGGCTACACCTTC
CAWSRDSLNYGYTF
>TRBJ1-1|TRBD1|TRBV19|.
TGTGCCAGTACCCCGGGACAGGGGGTCACTGAAGCTTTCTTT
CASTPGQGVTEAFF
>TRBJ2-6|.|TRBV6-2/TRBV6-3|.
TGTGCCAGCAGTTACGATGTCGGAGCGTTCTCTGGGGCCAACGTCCTGACTTTC
CASSYDVGAFSGANVLTF
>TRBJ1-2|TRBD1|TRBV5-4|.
TGTGCCAGCAGCGCCGGGACAGGGAACTATGGCTACACCTTC
CASSAGTGNYGYTF
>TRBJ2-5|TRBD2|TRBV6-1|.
TGTGCCAGCAGTGAAGGTAGCGGGAAGGCTTGGACCCAGTACTTC
CASSEGSGKAWTQYF
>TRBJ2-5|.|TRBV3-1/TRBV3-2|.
TGTGCCAGCAGCCGTGAAGCGCGGATCAGCCAAGAGACCCAGTACTTC
CASSREARISQETQYF
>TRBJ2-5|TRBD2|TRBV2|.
TGTGCCAGCAGTGTCGCGGTAGCGGGGGGGGAGACCCAGTACTTC
CASSVAVAGGETQYF
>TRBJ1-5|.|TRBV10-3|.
TGTGCCATCAGTGAAAGATGGGGGGGGTCTAATCAGCCCCAGCATTTT
CAISERWGGSNQPQHF
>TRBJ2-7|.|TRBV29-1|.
TGCAGCGTGGCAGACAGGACGGGAGAGCAGTACTTC
CSVADRTGEQYF